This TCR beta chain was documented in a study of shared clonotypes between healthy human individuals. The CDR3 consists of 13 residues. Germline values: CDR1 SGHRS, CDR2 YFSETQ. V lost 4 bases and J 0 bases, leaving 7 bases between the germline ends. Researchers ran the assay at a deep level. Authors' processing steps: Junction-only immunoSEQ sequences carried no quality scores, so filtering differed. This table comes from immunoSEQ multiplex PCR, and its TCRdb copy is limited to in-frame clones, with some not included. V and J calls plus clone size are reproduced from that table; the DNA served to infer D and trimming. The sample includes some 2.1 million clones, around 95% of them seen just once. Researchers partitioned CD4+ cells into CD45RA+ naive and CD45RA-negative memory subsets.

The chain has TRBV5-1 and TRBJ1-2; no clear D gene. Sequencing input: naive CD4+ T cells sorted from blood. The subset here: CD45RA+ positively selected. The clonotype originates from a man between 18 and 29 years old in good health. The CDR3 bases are TGCGCCAGCAGCGTTGACACTAACTATGGCTACACCTTC. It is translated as CASSVDTNYGYTF.